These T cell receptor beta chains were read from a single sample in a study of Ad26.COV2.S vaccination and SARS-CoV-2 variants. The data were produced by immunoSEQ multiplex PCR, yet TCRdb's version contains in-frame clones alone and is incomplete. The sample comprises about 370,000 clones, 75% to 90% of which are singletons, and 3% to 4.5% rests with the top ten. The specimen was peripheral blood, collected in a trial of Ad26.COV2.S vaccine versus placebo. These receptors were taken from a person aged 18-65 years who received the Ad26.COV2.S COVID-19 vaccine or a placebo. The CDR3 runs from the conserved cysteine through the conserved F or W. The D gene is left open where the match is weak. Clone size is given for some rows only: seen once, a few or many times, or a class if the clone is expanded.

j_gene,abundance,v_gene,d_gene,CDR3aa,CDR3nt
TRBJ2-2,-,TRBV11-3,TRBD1,CASSLGTGTGSGELFF,TGTGCCAGCAGCTTAGGGACCGGGACAGGGAGCGGGGAGCTGTTTTTT
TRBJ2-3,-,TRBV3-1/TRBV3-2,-,CASSQTTGPWDTQYF,TGTGCCAGCAGCCAAACGACTGGGCCTTGGGATACGCAGTATTTT
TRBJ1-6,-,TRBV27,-,CASSFRGETNSPLHF,TGTGCCAGCAGTTTCAGGGGAGAGACTAATTCACCCCTCCACTTT
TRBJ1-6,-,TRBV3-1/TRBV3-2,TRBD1,CASSRQGANSPLHF,TGTGCCAGCAGCCGACAGGGCGCTAATTCACCCCTCCACTTT
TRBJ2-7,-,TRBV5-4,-,CASSPDSGASRFGEQYF,TGTGCCAGCAGCCCAGATTCCGGGGCTTCCAGGTTTGGGGAGCAGTACTTC
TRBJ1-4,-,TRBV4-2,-,CASSQGRGGGTNEKLFF,TGTGCCAGCAGTCAAGGGAGGGGGGGTGGAACTAATGAAAAACTGTTTTTT
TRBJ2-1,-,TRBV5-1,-,CASSLEWTYNEQFF,TGCGCCAGCAGCTTGGAGTGGACCTACAATGAGCAGTTCTTC
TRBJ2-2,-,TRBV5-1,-,CASSLPTGNTGELFF,TGCGCCAGCAGCCTACCGACAGGGAACACCGGGGAGCTGTTTTTT
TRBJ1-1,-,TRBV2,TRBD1,CASSEVQGGTEAFF,TGTGCCAGCAGTGAAGTACAGGGGGGCACTGAAGCTTTCTTT
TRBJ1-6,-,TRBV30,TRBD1,CACRDSFNSPLHF,TGTGCCTGCCGGGACAGCTTTAATTCACCCCTCCACTTT
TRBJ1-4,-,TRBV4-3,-,CASSQQRGENEKLFF,TGCGCCAGCAGCCAACAGAGAGGGGAGAATGAAAAACTGTTTTTT
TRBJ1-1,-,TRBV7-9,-,CASSLGAAHEAFF,TGTGCCAGCAGCTTAGGGGCAGCGCATGAAGCTTTCTTT
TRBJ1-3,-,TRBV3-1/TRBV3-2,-,CASSHRALSGNTIYF,TGTGCCAGCAGCCACAGGGCCCTCTCTGGAAACACCATATATTTT
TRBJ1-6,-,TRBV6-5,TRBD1,CASSIGTGVSPLHF,TGTGCCAGCAGTATCGGGACAGGGGTTTCACCCCTCCACTTT
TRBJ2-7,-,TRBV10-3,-,CAISESEVRDEQYF,TGTGCCATCAGTGAGTCGGAGGTCCGGGACGAGCAGTACTTC
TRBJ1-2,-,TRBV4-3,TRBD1,CASSQTTGSYGYTF,TGCGCCAGCAGCCAAACGACAGGGAGCTATGGCTACACCTTC
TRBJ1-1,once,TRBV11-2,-,CASRNREGTEAFF,TGTGCCAGCAGAAACAGGGAGGGCACTGAAGCTTTCTTT
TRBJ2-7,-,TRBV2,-,CASSLRDEQYF,TGTGCCAGCAGTCTCAGGGACGAGCAGTACTTC
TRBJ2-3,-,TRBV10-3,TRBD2,CAISDSRAGGYTDTQYF,TGTGCCATCAGTGATTCCAGAGCGGGGGGATACACAGATACGCAGTATTTT
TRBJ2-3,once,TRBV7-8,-,CASSLVEGGGDTQYF,TGTGCCAGCAGCTTAGTTGAGGGGGGGGGAGATACGCAGTATTTT
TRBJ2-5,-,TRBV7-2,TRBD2,CASSGGGDPAETQYF,TGTGCCAGCAGCGGTGGGGGGGACCCTGCGGAGACCCAGTACTTC
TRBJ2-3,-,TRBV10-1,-,CASSDPVKPAFDSTDTQYF,TGCGCCAGCAGTGATCCCGTTAAGCCGGCCTTTGATAGCACAGATACGCAGTATTTT
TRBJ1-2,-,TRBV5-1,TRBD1,CASSSSRGMFYGYTF,TGCGCCAGCAGCTCTTCCAGGGGGATGTTCTATGGCTACACCTTC
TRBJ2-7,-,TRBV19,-,CASSNRAREQYF,TGTGCCAGTAGTAACAGGGCAAGGGAGCAGTACTTC
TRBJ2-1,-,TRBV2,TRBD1,CASSVGTVYNEQFF,TGTGCCAGCAGTGTAGGGACAGTTTACAATGAGCAGTTCTTC
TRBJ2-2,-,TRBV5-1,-,CASSFSLRETNTGELFF,TGCGCCAGCAGCTTTTCACTGAGAGAGACGAACACCGGGGAGCTGTTTTTT
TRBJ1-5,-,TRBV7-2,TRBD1,CASNRDRDQPQHF,TGTGCCAGTAACCGGGACAGAGACCAGCCCCAGCATTTT
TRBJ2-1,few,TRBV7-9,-,CASSLDLLNEQFF,TGTGCCAGCAGCTTAGACCTTTTGAATGAGCAGTTCTTC
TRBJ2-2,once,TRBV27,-,CASSFLPARLTSSTGELFF,TGTGCCAGCAGTTTCCTACCGGCAAGACTTACTAGTAGCACCGGGGAGCTGTTTTTT
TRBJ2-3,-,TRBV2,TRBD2,CASSSLAGGTDTQYF,TGTGCCAGCAGTTCACTAGCGGGGGGCACAGATACGCAGTATTTT
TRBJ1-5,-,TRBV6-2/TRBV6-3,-,CASSYRQRLNQPQHF,TGTGCCAGCAGTTACCGACAGCGCCTAAATCAGCCCCAGCATTTT
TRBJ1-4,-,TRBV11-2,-,CASSPDSQAAGEEKLFF,TGTGCCAGCAGCCCCGATTCTCAGGCAGCCGGAGAAGAAAAACTGTTTTTT
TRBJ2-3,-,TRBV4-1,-,CASSQVGGRLRADTQYF,TGCGCCAGCAGCCAAGTCGGAGGCAGGCTAAGGGCAGATACGCAGTATTTT
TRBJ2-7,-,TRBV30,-,CAWDSGGSYEQYF,TGTGCCTGGGATTCTGGGGGCAGCTACGAGCAGTACTTC
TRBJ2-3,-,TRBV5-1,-,CASSLGGTPTDTQYF,TGCGCCAGCAGCTTGGGAGGGACACCTACAGATACGCAGTATTTT
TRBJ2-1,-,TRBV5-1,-,CASSARVYSYNEQFF,TGCGCCAGCAGCGCCCGGGTATACTCCTACAATGAGCAGTTCTTC
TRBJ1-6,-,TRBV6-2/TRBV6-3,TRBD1,CASRPPGQGNSPLHF,TGTGCCAGCAGGCCTCCGGGACAGGGTAATTCACCCCTCCACTTT
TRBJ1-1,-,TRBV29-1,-,CSVILDRSFSQAFF,TGCAGCGTTATTCTAGACAGGTCTTTTTCCCAAGCTTTCTTT
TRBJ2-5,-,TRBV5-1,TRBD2,CASSSWTSGAGRETQYF,TGCGCCAGCAGCTCGTGGACTAGCGGGGCCGGGCGGGAGACCCAGTACTTC
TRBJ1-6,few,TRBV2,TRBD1,CASSSQGAKSPLHF,TGTGCCAGCAGTTCTCAGGGGGCGAAGTCACCCCTCCACTTT
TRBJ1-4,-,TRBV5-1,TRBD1,CASSLDSQGGSEKLFF,TGCGCCAGCAGCTTGGATAGCCAGGGGGGTAGTGAAAAACTGTTTTTT
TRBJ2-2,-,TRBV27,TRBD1,CASSTRKGQGDTGELFF,TGTGCCAGCAGCACCCGAAAGGGACAGGGTGACACCGGGGAGCTGTTTTTT
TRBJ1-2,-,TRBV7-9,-,CASSPRAIWGYTF,TGTGCCAGCAGCCCTCGGGCTATCTGGGGCTACACCTTC
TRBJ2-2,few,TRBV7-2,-,CASSSQSGDTGELFF,TGTGCCAGCAGCTCCCAGTCGGGGGACACCGGGGAGCTGTTTTTT
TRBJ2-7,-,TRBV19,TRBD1,CASSMWTGGHEQYF,TGTGCCAGTAGTATGTGGACAGGGGGTCACGAGCAGTACTTC
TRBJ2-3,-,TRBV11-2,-,CASSLDLATDTQYF,TGTGCCAGCAGCTTAGATCTAGCCACAGATACGCAGTATTTT
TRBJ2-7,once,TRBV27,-,CASSPGVTDSYEQYF,TGTGCCAGCAGCCCCGGGGTTACTGACTCCTACGAGCAGTACTTC
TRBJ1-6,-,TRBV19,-,CASRLKRLRGRHNSPLHF,TGTGCCAGTAGGCTCAAGCGGCTGAGGGGGAGACATAATTCACCCCTCCACTTT
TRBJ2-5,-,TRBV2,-,CASSEARQGTETQYF,TGTGCCAGCAGTGAAGCGCGTCAGGGGACAGAGACCCAGTACTTC
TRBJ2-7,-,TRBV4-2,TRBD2,CASSQVAAGASYEQYF,TGTGCCAGCAGCCAAGTAGCAGCGGGGGCATCCTACGAGCAGTACTTC
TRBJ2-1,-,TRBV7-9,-,CASSASYNEQFF,TGTGCCAGCAGCGCTTCATACAATGAGCAGTTCTTC
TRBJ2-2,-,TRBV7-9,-,CASSLGRRGAGELFF,TGTGCCAGCAGCTTAGGAAGGCGAGGAGCCGGGGAGCTGTTTTTT
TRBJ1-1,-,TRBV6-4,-,CASSASQANTEAFF,TGTGCCAGCAGTGCTTCCCAGGCGAACACTGAAGCTTTCTTT
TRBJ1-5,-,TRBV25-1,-,CASSEWGDSNQPQHF,TGTGCCAGCAGTGAATGGGGAGACAGCAATCAGCCCCAGCATTTT
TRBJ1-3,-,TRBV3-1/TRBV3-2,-,CASSPGLGNTIYF,TGTGCCAGCAGCCCCGGACTTGGAAACACCATATATTTT
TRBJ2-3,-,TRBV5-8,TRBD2,CASLAGGRYTQYF,TGTGCCAGCCTAGCGGGGGGGCGGTATACGCAGTATTTT
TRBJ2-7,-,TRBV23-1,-,CASSQNRGGSYEQYF,TGCGCCAGCAGTCAAAACAGAGGGGGTTCCTACGAGCAGTACTTC
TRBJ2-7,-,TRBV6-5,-,CASSIYGSYEQYF,TGTGCCAGCAGTATTTATGGCTCCTACGAGCAGTACTTC
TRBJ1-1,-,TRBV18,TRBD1,CASSLQGAETEAFF,TGTGCCAGCTCACTACAGGGGGCTGAGACTGAAGCTTTCTTT
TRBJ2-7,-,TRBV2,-,CASSEFRGGEQYF,TGTGCCAGCAGTGAATTCCGAGGTGGGGAGCAGTACTTC